A selection of T cell receptor beta chains follows, all from one sample in a study of blood T cell repertoires in COVID-19. Using immunoSEQ multiplex PCR, the repertoire was profiled, and TCRdb retains in-frame clones only, with some absent. The sample lists over 400,000 clones; roughly nine tenths were seen once. Sequences were obtained from PBMCs or T cells enriched from blood (not recorded which). These receptors were obtained from a woman aged 55-69 years who had recovered from COVID-19. Each CDR3 is given with its conserved first and last residue. The D gene is left open where the match is weak. Size values are once, few and many counts, or a class for expanded clones, and some rows have none.

D	V	size	length	J	DNA	CDR3
.	TRBV7-9	.	15	TRBJ1-2	TGTGCCAGCAGCTTGGACGCCCGAGGGGGGGGTGGCTACACCTTC	CASSLDARGGGGYTF
.	TRBV6-1	.	12	TRBJ1-1	TGTGCCAGCAGTGACAGGGGTACTGAAGCTTTCTTT	CASSDRGTEAFF
TRBD1	TRBV5-1	.	14	TRBJ2-5	TGCGCCAGCAGCCTAGGGACAGTTGGCGAGACCCAGTACTTC	CASSLGTVGETQYF
TRBD1	TRBV27	.	17	TRBJ1-5	TGTGCCAGCAGTTACCTAACCGGGACAGGGGTCAATCAGCCCCAGCATTTT	CASSYLTGTGVNQPQHF
.	TRBV9	.	13	TRBJ1-1	TGTGCCAGCAGCGTAAAATGGAGCACTGAAGCTTTCTTT	CASSVKWSTEAFF
TRBD2	TRBV7-7	.	16	TRBJ2-5	TGTGCCAGCAGCTTACACCTAGCGGGGAGGCAAGAGACCCAGTACTTC	CASSLHLAGRQETQYF
.	TRBV2	once	13	TRBJ1-2	TGTGCCAGCAGTGAACAGGCGACCACTGGCTACACCTTC	CASSEQATTGYTF
.	TRBV11-3	.	14	TRBJ1-2	TGTGCCAGCAGCTTAGGCCCAGGGTCCTATGGCTACACCTTC	CASSLGPGSYGYTF
TRBD1	TRBV3-1/TRBV3-2	.	14	TRBJ1-1	TGTGCCAGCAGCCTAGGACAGGTAAACACTGAAGCTTTCTTT	CASSLGQVNTEAFF
.	TRBV29-1	.	12	TRBJ2-3	TGCAGCGTAAGGACAGGCACAGATACGCAGTATTTT	CSVRTGTDTQYF
TRBD1	TRBV5-4	.	14	TRBJ1-2	TGTGCCAGCAGCTTTGGACAGGGTGAAAGTGGCTACACCTTC	CASSFGQGESGYTF
.	TRBV20-1	.	11	TRBJ1-2	TGCAGTGCTAAGGCGGGCTATGGCTACACCTTC	CSAKAGYGYTF
.	TRBV6-1	.	16	TRBJ2-1	TGTGCCAGCAGTGAACGTAACTACCGACCTTACAATGAGCAGTTCTTC	CASSERNYRPYNEQFF
TRBD1	TRBV5-1	.	14	TRBJ2-7	TGCGCCAGCAGCGACGACAGGGGCGCCTACGAGCAGTACTTC	CASSDDRGAYEQYF
.	TRBV27	.	16	TRBJ2-1	TGTGCCAGCAGTTCCCTCGAGCGGGCCTCCTACAATGAGCAGTTCTTC	CASSSLERASYNEQFF
.	TRBV2	.	16	TRBJ1-3	TGTGCCAGCAGCCCAGGGAGGGGGGCTGGTGGAAACACCATATATTTT	CASSPGRGAGGNTIYF
.	TRBV29-1	.	13	TRBJ1-1	TGCAGCGCCCAAGGACAGATGAACACTGAAGCTTTCTTT	CSAQGQMNTEAFF
.	TRBV2	.	14	TRBJ1-1	TGTGCCAGCGGTCGCAGTGCCATGAACACTGAAGCTTTCTTT	CASGRSAMNTEAFF
TRBD1	TRBV18	.	14	TRBJ1-2	TGTGCCAGCTCACAGTGGGCAGGGGGCCGAGGCTACACCTTC	CASSQWAGGRGYTF
.	TRBV7-8	.	14	TRBJ2-5	TGTGCCAGCAGCTCTCAGGCCTTCCAAGAGACCCAGTACTTC	CASSSQAFQETQYF
.	TRBV28	.	17	TRBJ1-6	TGTGCCAGCAGTTTATATCCCAGGGGAATAAATAATTCACCCCTCCACTTT	CASSLYPRGINNSPLHF
.	TRBV2	.	13	TRBJ1-2	TGTGCCAGCAGTGAGGGACATCCTTATGGCTACACCTTC	CASSEGHPYGYTF
.	TRBV7-6	.	13	TRBJ2-7	TGTGCCAGCAGCTTAGCGGGCAGCCGGGAGCAGTACTTC	CASSLAGSREQYF
.	TRBV6-5	.	15	TRBJ2-1	TGTGCCAGCAGTTACTCTGGGAGTTTTGGGAATGAGCAGTTCTTC	CASSYSGSFGNEQFF
.	TRBV27	.	13	TRBJ2-3	TGTGCCAGCACCCGTACAATGACAGATACGCAGTATTTT	CASTRTMTDTQYF
.	TRBV12-3/TRBV12-4	.	13	TRBJ1-4	TGTGCCAGCAGCACTCAGGGGAAGGAAAAACTGTTTTTT	CASSTQGKEKLFF
.	TRBV5-8	once	15	TRBJ1-1	TGTGCCAGCAGCTTGGGAGACACTCTGAACACTGAAGCTTTCTTT	CASSLGDTLNTEAFF
.	TRBV6-5	once	14	TRBJ1-2	TGTGCCAGCATGGGAACGACAGCTAACTATGGCTACACCTTC	CASMGTTANYGYTF
.	TRBV2	.	12	TRBJ1-1	TGTGCCAGGGGAGGGGGTAACACTGAAGCTTTCTTT	CARGGGNTEAFF
.	TRBV29-1	.	14	TRBJ2-3	TGCAGCGTCTTCAGGGCTAGGGGCACAGATACGCAGTATTTT	CSVFRARGTDTQYF
TRBD1	TRBV14	.	15	TRBJ1-1	TGTGCCAGCAGCCCAATTGGACAGGGAGGCACTGAAGCTTTCTTT	CASSPIGQGGTEAFF
.	TRBV4-2	.	17	TRBJ1-2	TGTGCCAGCAGCCAAGCGGTCGGCCAGGGCTCCTACTATGGCTACACCTTC	CASSQAVGQGSYYGYTF
TRBD1	TRBV19	.	15	TRBJ2-2	TGTGCCAGCCGAAGAGGGACAGGGGTGACCGGGGAGCTGTTTTTT	CASRRGTGVTGELFF
TRBD1	TRBV5-1	.	14	TRBJ1-1	TGCGCCAGCAGCTTCCTGGCAGGGGGCGCTGAAGCTTTCTTT	CASSFLAGGAEAFF
TRBD2	TRBV11-2	.	15	TRBJ2-1	TGTGCCAGCAGCGGACTAGCGGGGGGGTACAATGAGCAGTTCTTC	CASSGLAGGYNEQFF
TRBD1	TRBV6-5	.	12	TRBJ2-3	TGTGCCAGCAGTTCACTGACAGGGCTTATGAATTTT	CASSSLTGLMNF
.	TRBV24-1	.	13	TRBJ1-1	TGTGCCACCAGTAAGGGCGCGGGAACTGAAGCTTTCTTT	CATSKGAGTEAFF
.	TRBV19	.	15	TRBJ1-5	TGTGCCAGTAGCGTATCGGGGGTTAGCAATCAGCCCCAGCATTTT	CASSVSGVSNQPQHF
TRBD2	TRBV5-1	.	14	TRBJ2-1	TGCGCCAGCAGGTCTAGCGGGCCCCTCGACGAGCAGTTCTTC	CASRSSGPLDEQFF
.	TRBV7-9	.	16	TRBJ1-2	TGTGCCAGCAGCCCCTCAGGGGCCCTTTATAACTATGGCTACACCTTC	CASSPSGALYNYGYTF
.	TRBV6-6	.	12	TRBJ1-5	TGTGCCAGCAACAGGGATAATCAGCCCCAGCATTTT	CASNRDNQPQHF
TRBD1	TRBV4-1	once	14	TRBJ2-2	TGCGCCAGCAGAGGGGGACAGTCCACCGGGGAGCTGTTTTTT	CASRGGQSTGELFF
.	TRBV10-1	once	15	TRBJ2-3	TGCGCCAGCAGTGACTTCGAGGGGGGCACAGATACGCAGTATTTT	CASSDFEGGTDTQYF
TRBD2	TRBV7-9	.	17	TRBJ2-2	TGTGCCAGCAGACGGTCATCTGGCGGGGGGAACACCGGGGAGCTGTTTTTT	CASRRSSGGGNTGELFF
.	TRBV9	once	14	TRBJ1-2	TGTGCCAGCAGCGGGACGGGAGGAAGCTATGGCTACACCTTC	CASSGTGGSYGYTF
TRBD1	TRBV24-1	.	15	TRBJ2-1	TGTGCCACCAGTACGACAGGGGCGATCGACAATGAGCAGTTCTTC	CATSTTGAIDNEQFF
TRBD1	TRBV18	.	13	TRBJ1-5	TGTGCCAGCTCAGACAGGGAGAATCAGCCCCAGCATTTT	CASSDRENQPQHF
TRBD1	TRBV13	.	15	TRBJ2-7	TGTGCCAGCAGTTGGGGTGGACAGGGTTCCTACGAGCAGTACTTC	CASSWGGQGSYEQYF
.	TRBV11-2	.	14	TRBJ2-2	TGTGCCAGCACCCCGACAGGCGCAACCGGGGAGCTGTTTTTT	CASTPTGATGELFF
TRBD1	TRBV30	.	15	TRBJ2-1	TGTGCCTGGAGTCTTGGGACAGGCTCCTACAATGAGCAGTTCTTC	CAWSLGTGSYNEQFF
.	TRBV11-3	few	14	TRBJ2-6	TGTGCCAGCAGCCCGGAGGCTGGGGCCAACGTCCTGACTTTC	CASSPEAGANVLTF
.	TRBV28	.	15	TRBJ1-5	TGTGCCAGCAGTGTTTCCGGGACAAAAGATCAGCCCCAGCATTTT	CASSVSGTKDQPQHF
TRBD1	TRBV5-1	.	15	TRBJ2-2	TGCGCCAGCAGCCTAGGGACAGGGGGCAGCGGGGAGCTGTTTTTT	CASSLGTGGSGELFF